The sequence of this TCR beta chain was determined in a study of sequential checkpoint blockade in melanoma. Study summary: Patients were randomized 1:1 to nivolumab-then-ipilimumab or ipilimumab-then-nivolumab first-line. Both treatment sequences were followed by maintenance nivolumab. 91 pretreatment tumor DNA samples were TCRβ immunosequenced.

CDR1 and CDR2 (germline): SGDLS, YYNGEE. This CDR3 contains 17 residues. The V gene end was trimmed by 4 bases and the J gene end by 2 bases; junction bases not matched to a gene: 10. The treatment: randomized to nivolumab then ipilimumab (arm A) or the reverse (arm B). Only in-frame clones appear in the TCRdb table, and some are missing; sequencing was by immunoSEQ multiplex PCR. The profile shows around 710 clones, approximately 22% of them singletons. Sequencing was performed on tumor tissue (inferred from file names), taken from a patient given nivolumab and ipilimumab in sequence. V gene TRBV9 combines with J gene TRBJ2-5; 11 nucleotides agree with TRBD2. This TCR was sampled from a human donor with melanoma. The CDR3 DNA follows: TGTGCCAGCAGCCTAGGACTAGCGGGTATACCTCAAGAGACCCAGTACTTC. Translation gives CASSLGLAGIPQETQYF.